The entry that follows covers one T cell receptor beta chain sequence. The source of the sample is a study of tumor and adjacent non-tumor tissue in lung cancer. RNA was extracted from bulk tissue without any cell sorting. TCRbeta libraries were built with three rounds of nested PCR, modified from ARM-PCR. TCRdb called the multiplex PCR reads again in MiXCR, with one record for every CDR3 protein. The sample lists about 93,000 distinct CDR3 sequences, about 66% occurring once. The source is a man aged 55 to 70 with non-small cell lung cancer. Sequencing was performed on lung tumor tissue.

The DNA of the CDR3 is TGTGCCAGCAGCTTGATTGGATTGCTAGACAAAAACATTCAGTACTTC. It translates to CASSLIGLLDKNIQYF. V and J are TRBV5-5 and TRBJ2-4; no definite D call. The CDR3 is 16 amino acids. Germline loops: CDR1 SGHKS, CDR2 YYEKEE (reference sequence). With 1 base removed from V and 3 bases from J, the gap between germline ends came to 14 bases. Complete variable domain (other parts from reference TRBV5-5 and TRBJ2-4): DAGVTQSPTHLIKTRGQQVTLRCSPISGHKSVSWYQQVLGQGPQFIFQYYEKEERGRGNFPDRFSARQFPNYSSELNVNALLLGDSALYLCASSLIGLLDKNIQYFGAGTRLSVL.